Below are 27 T cell receptor beta chains sequenced from a single sample in a study of radiation and T cells in renal cell carcinoma. Time point of the sample: baseline pretreatment blood. The treatment here: 15 Gy SBRT to primary tumor, nephrectomy 4 weeks later. Sequenced by immunoSEQ multiplex PCR; TCRdb stores in-frame clones only, minus some. The sample gives 150,000 or so clones, less than 85% of which show up once; approximately 20% is in the top ten. Sample: blood, taken from a patient whose treatment included radiotherapy and nephrectomy. These receptors all come from a woman in her forties or fifties with renal cell carcinoma.

This chain connects TRBV7-2 to TRBJ1-3, with D maybe TRBD1 (6 bases). The CDR3 loop spans 14 amino acids. V lost 5 bases, J lost 4 bases, and 12 bases lay in between. Germline CDR1 SGHTA, CDR2 FQGNSA. DNA for the CDR3: TGTGCCAGCAGCCCCCTCCAGGGGGGAAACACCATATATTTT. Its translation: CASSPLQGGNTIYF.

The rearrangement uses TRBV9 and TRBJ2-3; 13 bases agree with TRBD2. The CDR3 has 17 amino acids. Unmatched junction bases numbered 11, after V lost 5 bases and J lost 5 bases. CDR1 SGDLS and CDR2 YYNGEE come from the germline V gene. The CDR3 spells CASSGLAGVGGVDTQYF. The DNA for the CDR3 is TGTGCCAGCAGTGGACTAGCGGGAGTTGGTGGTGTAGATACGCAGTATTTT.

The V and J genes are TRBV27 and TRBJ1-2, with TRBD1 matching 8 bases. The CDR3 extends over 16 amino acids. V was clipped by 3 bases and J by 1 base; unmatched bases: 7. Germline V gene lookup returns CDR1 MNHEY and CDR2 SMNVEV (reference sequence). The CDR3 DNA sequence: TGTGCCAGCAGTTTCCCGGGACAGGCCCATAACTATGGCTACACCTTC. Translating gives CASSFPGQAHNYGYTF.

J is TRBJ2-7 and V is TRBV29-1; 10 bases are a match to TRBD2. V lost 5 bases, J lost 4 bases, and 5 bases stayed unmatched. Germline V gene sequence: CDR1 SQVTM, CDR2 ANQGSEA. The CDR3 totals 13 residues. The CDR3 reads CSVSGGAMYEQYF. CDR3 bases: TGCAGCGTTAGCGGGGGGGCAATGTACGAGCAGTACTTC.

The rearrangement joins TRBV6-1 to TRBJ1-3; D might be TRBD1 (5 bases). Germline V gene lookup returns CDR1 MNHNS and CDR2 SASEGT. V lost 3 bases and J 0 bases, leaving 9 bases between the germline ends. CDR3 length equals 15 residues. The CDR3 is CASSDMTDSGNTIYF. As DNA, the CDR3 is TGTGCCAGCAGTGATATGACAGACTCTGGAAACACCATATATTTT.

CDR3 amino acids: CASSLEGRVEQFF. CDR3 bases: TGCGCCAGCAGCTTGGAGGGCAGGGTTGAGCAGTTCTTC. The chain has TRBV5-1 and TRBJ2-1; D may be TRBD1 (5 bases). Germline CDR1 is SGHRS and CDR2 is YFSETQ. V gave up 0 bases and J gave up 9 bases, with 10 bases separating them. CDR3 length: 13 residues.

This clone was observed a single time. The genes are TRBV19 and TRBJ2-2; D is undetermined. The V end lost 7 bases, the J end lost 2 bases, and 14 bases lay between the germline ends. Germline V gives CDR1 LNHDA, CDR2 SQIVND (reference sequence). The CDR3 runs to 15 residues. The CDR3 is CASNPRKYNTGELFF. The CDR3 DNA reads as TGTGCCAGTAACCCCCGGAAGTACAACACCGGGGAGCTGTTTTTT. The variable domain in full, with the rest retrieved from reference TRBV19 and TRBJ2-2, is DGGITQSPKYLFRKEGQNVTLSCEQNLNHDAMYWYRQDPGQGLRLIYYSQIVNDFQKGDIAEGYSVSREKKESFPLTVTSAQKNPTAFYLCASNPRKYNTGELFFGEGSRLTVL.

The rearrangement joins TRBV7-2 to TRBJ1-3; D remains unclear. V lost 4 bases and J 3 bases, leaving 7 bases between the germline ends. Germline CDR1 and CDR2: SGHTA and FQGNSA. The CDR3 length is 13 residues. The CDR3 region has the DNA TGTGCCAGCAGCTCCTCAATTGGAAACACCATATATTTT. It codes for CASSSSIGNTIYF.

The rearrangement uses TRBV18 and TRBJ1-2; D may be TRBD1 (5 bases). In germline, CDR1 is KGHSH, CDR2 LQKENI. The CDR3 extends over 16 amino acids. Trimming stripped 1 base from V and 6 bases from J, with 18 bases between. CDR3 in amino acids: CASSPQVQGIADGYTF. The DNA of the CDR3 is TGTGCCAGCTCACCACAGGTGCAGGGAATTGCTGATGGCTACACCTTC.

The rearrangement links TRBV6-6 to TRBJ1-1, with D unresolved. Germline V gene sequence: CDR1 MNHNY, CDR2 SVGAGI (reference sequence). V shed 0 bases and J shed 7 bases, with 15 bases lying between them. This CDR3 has 15 residues. The CDR3 protein is CASSYSTVIGREAFF. CDR3 DNA sequence: TGTGCCAGCAGTTACTCGACGGTTATCGGCCGTGAAGCTTTCTTT.

This clone was counted at least ten times. The rearrangement uses TRBV9 and TRBJ2-2; 7 positions agree with TRBD1. V was pared by 4 bases and J by 7 bases, with 10 bases of the junction left unmatched. The CDR3 consists of 15 residues. The germline gives CDR1 SGDLS, CDR2 YYNGEE. CDR3 sequence: CASSLGTVQGGELFF. The CDR3 nucleotides are TGTGCCAGCAGCCTCGGGACAGTCCAGGGCGGGGAGCTGTTTTTT. Filled out from reference TRBV9 and TRBJ2-2, the complete variable domain reads DSGVTQTPKHLITATGQRVTLRCSPRSGDLSVYWYQQSLDQGLQFLIQYYNGEERAKGNILERFSAQQFPDLHSELNLSSLELGDSALYFCASSLGTVQGGELFFGEGSRLTVL.

This clone was seen only a few times. The J gene is TRBJ1-2, the V gene TRBV6-5, with a tentative D call TRBD1 (5 bases). Per germline, CDR1 MNHEY and CDR2 SVGAGI. This CDR3 comprises 14 residues. V lost 5 bases to trimming and J lost 8 bases, with 18 bases between them. CDR3 loop: CASSPSTGTWGYTF. The CDR3 region has the DNA TGTGCCAGCAGTCCCTCTACCGGGACTTGGGGCTACACCTTC.

This chain uses TRBV30 with TRBJ1-5; D call uncertain. The CDR3 spans 13 residues. Germline V CDR1 and CDR2: GTSNPN, SVGIG (reference sequence). Trimming removed 6 bases at V and 4 bases at J, with 13 bases between. CDR3 sequence reads: CACAGPQNQPQHF. CDR3 sequence (DNA): TGTGCCTGTGCCGGGCCCCAAAATCAGCCCCAGCATTTT.

In this sample, this clone turned up once. This chain joins TRBV6-6 and TRBJ1-1, with TRBD1 as a possible D gene (5 bases). Trimming stripped 6 bases from V and 1 base from J, with 9 bases between. CDR3 size: 13 residues. Germline-derived CDR1 and CDR2 are MNHNY and SVGAGI (reference sequence). As DNA, the CDR3 is TGTGCCAGCAGACCCGGACAGAACACTGAAGCTTTCTTT. It codes for CASRPGQNTEAFF.

This chain links TRBV6-6 with TRBJ1-5, with a weak D call TRBD1 (5 bases). The CDR3 is 16 amino acids. From germline, CDR1 is MNHNY and CDR2 SVGAGI (reference sequence). V was clipped by 6 bases and J by 1 base, with 16 bases between them. CDR3 in amino acids: CASSQDYRKSNQPQHF. The DNA of the CDR3 is TGTGCCAGCAGCCAAGACTACAGGAAAAGCAATCAGCCCCAGCATTTT.

The V call is TRBV4-3, the J call TRBJ2-2; 7 bases agree with TRBD1. V lost 2 bases, J lost 5 bases, and 8 bases stayed unmatched. The CDR3 runs to 16 residues. Germline loops: CDR1 LGHNA, CDR2 YSLEER. CDR3 sequence (DNA): TGCGCCAGCAGCCAAACAGGGGCATCTAAAACCGGGGAGCTGTTTTTT. Translation: CASSQTGASKTGELFF.

This clone has a handful of counts. The chain uses TRBV4-3 and TRBJ1-5; D is ambiguous. With 1 base removed from V and 1 base from J, the gap between germline ends came to 5 bases. This CDR3 has 14 amino acids. Germline V gene lookup returns CDR1 LGHNA and CDR2 YSLEER. This CDR3 is CASSQGLSNQPQHF. In DNA, the CDR3 is TGCGCCAGCAGCCAAGGGTTGAGCAATCAGCCCCAGCATTTT.

V and J are TRBV19 and TRBJ1-6, with D possibly matching TRBD1 (5 bases). Trimming took off 0 bases at V and 14 bases at J, with 14 bases between the two ends. Germline CDR1 reads LNHDA; CDR2 reads SQIVND (reference sequence). The CDR3 length is 14 residues. The CDR3 protein is CASSIDGTSEALHF. The CDR3 DNA reads TGTGCCAGTAGTATAGACGGGACGTCCGAGGCCCTCCACTTT.

The chain is built from TRBV4-3 and TRBJ1-6; D ambiguous. V gave up 4 bases and J gave up 10 bases, with 17 bases separating them. In germline, CDR1 is LGHNA, CDR2 YSLEER. The CDR3 extends over 15 amino acids. The CDR3, as DNA: TGCGCCAGCAGCCTTAGGGTTCCGGGCAACTCACCCCTCCACTTT. This encodes CASSLRVPGNSPLHF.

This chain uses TRBV7-8 with TRBJ2-5, with 14 bases identical to TRBD2. Germline V gene data show CDR1 as SGHVS and CDR2 as FQNEAQ. The CDR3 contains 16 residues. The junction had 6 bases not matched to a gene; V was cut back by 4 bases and J by 5 bases. The CDR3 DNA reads TGTGCCAGCAGCTCGATGACTAGCGGGGGGGCGGAGACCCAGTACTTC. This gives the protein CASSSMTSGGAETQYF. The variable domain in full, with the rest retrieved from reference TRBV7-8 and TRBJ2-5, is GAGVSQSPRYKVAKRGQDVALRCDPISGHVSLFWYQQALGQGPEFLTYFQNEAQLDKSGLPSDRFFAERPEGSVSTLKIQRTQQEDSAVYLCASSSMTSGGAETQYFGPGTRLLVL.

This chain links TRBV9 with TRBJ1-1; D is unresolved. The CDR3 has 13 residues. Trimming cost V 4 bases and J 8 bases, with 15 bases left between them. Germline V gene sequence: CDR1 SGDLS, CDR2 YYNGEE. CDR3 protein: CASSPPSRTEAFF. The CDR3 region has the DNA TGTGCCAGCAGCCCCCCTTCGCGGACCGAAGCTTTCTTT. Using reference TRBV9 and TRBJ1-1 for the parts outside the CDR3, the full variable domain is DSGVTQTPKHLITATGQRVTLRCSPRSGDLSVYWYQQSLDQGLQFLIQYYNGEERAKGNILERFSAQQFPDLHSELNLSSLELGDSALYFCASSPPSRTEAFFGQGTRLTVV.

In nucleotides, the CDR3 is TGTGCCAGCAGGCCGACCGGGACAGGGGGCGAGGGGGGCTACACCTTC. It translates to CASRPTGTGGEGGYTF. The genes are TRBV6-6 and TRBJ1-2, with 12 bases matching TRBD1. V lost 6 bases, J lost 8 bases, and 13 bases stayed unmatched. This CDR3 region has 16 residues. Looked up from germline, CDR1 is MNHNY and CDR2 is SVGAGI (reference sequence).

Only a few counts were recorded for this clone. The chain links TRBV18 to TRBJ1-1, with D perhaps TRBD1 (6 bases). CDR1 is KGHSH and CDR2 is LQKENI in the germline V gene. V was cut by 5 bases and J by 3 bases, with 13 bases left in between. The CDR3 is made up of 14 amino acids. CDR3 loop: CASSSITGYTEAFF. CDR3 bases: TGTGCCAGCTCATCCATCACAGGGTACACTGAAGCTTTCTTT.

About this clone: This CDR3 is missing its conserved last phenylalanine or tryptophan, likely due to a read error. The limits of the CDR3 on the DNA are not certain, so only TCRdb's listed CDR3 is given. The chain links TRBV5-4 to TRBJ1-4; the table assigns TRBD1, which was not confirmed against the DNA. The CDR3 has 14 amino acids, counting both end residues. The germline V gene has CDR1 SGHNT and CDR2 YYREEE (reference sequence). CDR3 loop: CASSVGTGGPPVVA.

The J gene is TRBJ2-7, the V gene TRBV18; D is perhaps TRBD2 (6 bases). Deletions cut 3 bases from V and 7 bases from J, with 10 bases between. The CDR3 loop spans 12 amino acids. Germline CDR1 is KGHSH and CDR2 is LQKENI. CDR3 nucleotides: TGTGCCAGCTCACCTCTCCGGGGGGAGCAGTACTTC. Translated: CASSPLRGEQYF.

The chain joins TRBV5-1 to TRBJ1-1, with D possibly matching TRBD1 (6 bases). Deletions cut 4 bases from V and 1 base from J, with 8 bases between. The CDR3 is 13 amino acids. Germline V CDR1 and CDR2: SGHRS, YFSETQ. CDR3 region: CASSMTGNTEAFF. CDR3 in DNA: TGCGCCAGCAGCATGACAGGGAACACTGAAGCTTTCTTT.

The chain employs TRBV5-1 and TRBJ2-1; 10 nucleotides match TRBD1. CDR3 length: 15 residues. With V trimmed by 0 bases and J by 8 bases, 5 bases remained unmatched. CDR1 and CDR2 (germline): SGHRS, YFSETQ. DNA of the CDR3: TGCGCCAGCAGCTTGGGACAGGGGGCAGGGGATGAGCAGTTCTTC. Translating gives CASSLGQGAGDEQFF.